These T cell receptor beta chains were read from a single sample in a study of blood T cell repertoires in COVID-19. Generated by immunoSEQ multiplex PCR, the TCRdb table keeps only in-frame clones and is missing some. The sample records about 360,000 clones, about four fifths being singletons. The sample was peripheral blood. Receptor source: a man aged 25 to 40 with active or convalescent COVID-19. CDR3s include the opening cysteine and the closing phenylalanine or tryptophan. Each record gives: D gene, clone size, J gene, V gene, CDR3 protein, CDR3 DNA. The D gene is left open where the match is weak. Some rows mark clone size as missing; the rest say once, few, many or name a class of expanded clone.

.,.,TRBJ2-2,TRBV7-9,CASSLSVQGGELFF,TGTGCCAGCAGCTTATCGGTGCAGGGCGGGGAGCTGTTTTTT
TRBD2,.,TRBJ2-1,TRBV11-2,CASSLPTTSGGAVNEQFF,TGTGCCAGCAGCTTGCCCACGACTAGCGGGGGGGCGGTAAATGAGCAGTTCTTC
.,once,TRBJ1-2,TRBV6-2/TRBV6-3,CASSGRDGYTF,TGTGCCAGCAGTGGCAGGGATGGCTACACCTTC
.,.,TRBJ2-3,TRBV5-1,CASSWREPTDTQYF,TGCGCCAGCAGCTGGAGGGAGCCCACAGATACGCAGTATTTT
TRBD2,once,TRBJ2-1,TRBV7-2,CASSLRLAGAAWEQFF,TGTGCCAGCAGCTTACGGCTAGCGGGGGCCGCTTGGGAGCAGTTCTTC
.,.,TRBJ2-3,TRBV11-2,CASSLDRGRRGADTQYF,TGTGCCAGCAGCTTAGATCGAGGGAGGAGGGGAGCAGATACGCAGTATTTT
.,.,TRBJ2-2,TRBV5-4,CASSLAGWGNTGELFF,TGTGCCAGCAGCTTGGCCGGCTGGGGCAACACCGGGGAGCTGTTTTTT
.,.,TRBJ1-4,TRBV24-1,CATSEGGKLFF,TGTGCCACCAGCGAAGGGGGAAAACTGTTTTTT
.,.,TRBJ1-6,TRBV6-1,CASSEAGRRGSSPLHF,TGTGCCAGCAGTGAAGCGGGCCGTAGAGGGAGTTCACCCCTCCACTTT
.,.,TRBJ1-6,TRBV5-1,CASSLTGGNSPLHF,TGCGCCAGCAGCCTGACAGGTGGTAATTCACCCCTCCACTTT
.,once,TRBJ1-2,TRBV5-4,CASSGRGIGNGYTF,TGTGCCAGCTCCGGGCGGGGAATAGGCAATGGCTACACCTTC
.,.,TRBJ1-1,TRBV25-1,CASQTLAGEFTEAFF,TGTGCCAGCCAAACCCTAGCAGGGGAGTTCACTGAAGCTTTCTTT
.,.,TRBJ2-7,TRBV5-6,CASSSPFAGLYEQYF,TGTGCCAGCAGCTCTCCATTTGCAGGTTTATACGAGCAGTACTTC
.,.,TRBJ1-3,TRBV29-1,CSVSETGGNTIYF,TGCAGCGTTTCCGAGACAGGAGGAAACACCATATATTTT
.,.,TRBJ1-5,TRBV15,CATSVRNQPQHF,TGTGCCACCTCGGTCCGCAATCAGCCCCAGCATTTT
.,.,TRBJ2-2,TRBV28,CASRPGLNTGELFF,TGTGCCAGCAGACCCGGACTGAACACCGGGGAGCTGTTTTTT
TRBD1,.,TRBJ2-3,TRBV29-1,CSVGTGFTDTQYF,TGCAGCGTTGGGACAGGGTTCACAGATACGCAGTATTTT
.,.,TRBJ1-1,TRBV6-2/TRBV6-3,CASSVGRATEAFF,TGTGCCAGCAGTGTCGGCAGGGCCACTGAAGCTTTCTTT
.,.,TRBJ2-7,TRBV5-8,CASKNLRGGIYEQYF,TGTGCCAGCAAAAACCTGAGGGGGGGGATATACGAGCAGTACTTC
TRBD2,.,TRBJ2-7,TRBV23-1,CAPWTSGLYEQYF,TGCGCCCCTTGGACTAGCGGGCTCTACGAGCAGTACTTC
TRBD1,few,TRBJ1-1,TRBV9,CASSAPPGQMNTEAFF,TGTGCCAGCAGCGCCCCCCCGGGACAGATGAACACTGAAGCTTTCTTT
.,.,TRBJ2-1,TRBV20-1,CSASQGRQVYNEQFF,TGCAGTGCTAGTCAAGGCCGACAGGTCTACAATGAGCAGTTCTTC
.,.,TRBJ1-6,TRBV4-1,CASSQGPLRNRASSYNSPLHF,TGCGCCAGCAGCCAAGGTCCCCTCCGGAACAGGGCCAGCTCCTATAATTCACCCCTCCACTTT
.,.,TRBJ2-1,TRBV4-1,CASSQDSPLISSYNEQFF,TGCGCCAGCAGCCAAGATTCCCCACTAATTAGCTCCTACAATGAGCAGTTCTTC
.,.,TRBJ1-1,TRBV6-5,CASRPTGQNTEAFF,TGTGCCAGCAGGCCGACAGGTCAGAACACTGAAGCTTTCTTT
.,.,TRBJ1-4,TRBV11-2,CASSSGFGAKNEEKLFF,TGTGCCAGCAGCAGTGGATTTGGGGCGAAGAATGAAGAAAAACTGTTTTTT
.,.,TRBJ1-6,TRBV19,CASSIVPGSSNSPLHF,TGTGCCAGTAGTATAGTCCCGGGTTCGTCTAATTCACCCCTCCACTTT
TRBD1,.,TRBJ2-7,TRBV27,CASSPTGGSYEQYF,TGTGCCAGCAGTCCAACAGGGGGCTCCTACGAGCAGTACTTC
TRBD1,.,TRBJ1-5,TRBV7-9,CASSPGTGTGQPQHF,TGTGCCAGCAGCCCAGGGACAGGGACTGGTCAGCCCCAGCATTTT
TRBD2,.,TRBJ2-5,TRBV4-2,CASSQPLAGEVRGWETQYF,TGTGCCAGCAGCCAACCCCTAGCGGGAGAGGTTCGTGGTTGGGAGACCCAGTACTTC
.,.,TRBJ1-6,TRBV6-4,CASSRELNSPLHF,TGTGCCAGCAGTAGGGAGCTTAATTCACCCCTCCACTTT
.,.,TRBJ2-3,TRBV21-1,CASSSQGRRLAGGPADTQYF,TGTGCCAGCAGTTCACAGGGGAGAAGACTAGCGGGAGGGCCAGCAGATACGCAGTATTTT
TRBD1,.,TRBJ2-3,TRBV11-1,CASSPDRSTDTQYF,TGTGCCAGCAGCCCGGACAGGAGCACAGATACGCAGTATTTT
.,.,TRBJ2-1,TRBV12-5,CASGHGTGSLGEQFF,TGTGCTAGTGGCCATGGGACTGGCTCGTTAGGGGAGCAGTTCTTC
TRBD2,once,TRBJ2-5,TRBV9,CASSVEAGLKEETQYF,TGTGCCAGCAGCGTGGAAGCGGGGTTGAAAGAGGAGACCCAGTACTTC
TRBD1,.,TRBJ2-1,TRBV11-3,CASSWGQGGNEQFF,TGTGCCAGCAGCTGGGGACAGGGAGGGAATGAGCAGTTCTTC
TRBD1,.,TRBJ2-5,TRBV5-6,CASSQQGARETQYF,TGTGCCAGCAGCCAACAGGGGGCGAGAGAGACCCAGTACTTC
.,.,TRBJ2-7,TRBV11-1,CASSFTPRDIHEQYF,TGTGCCAGCAGCTTTACCCCCCGGGACATCCACGAGCAGTACTTC
.,.,TRBJ2-5,TRBV2,CASGEQGETQYF,TGTGCCAGCGGGGAGCAGGGGGAGACCCAGTACTTC
TRBD1,.,TRBJ1-5,TRBV18,CASSREIGTGIGNQPQHF,TGTGCCAGCTCACGGGAAATTGGGACAGGGATTGGTAATCAGCCCCAGCATTTT
.,.,TRBJ2-2,TRBV27,CASSLGGTGELFF,TGTGCCAGCAGTTTAGGGGGGACCGGGGAGCTGTTTTTT
.,.,TRBJ1-5,TRBV28,CASRPGGTVQPQHF,TGTGCCAGCAGGCCCGGGGGGACGGTTCAGCCCCAGCATTTT
.,.,TRBJ1-6,TRBV3-1/TRBV3-2,CASSPPAGSYNSPLHF,TGTGCCAGCAGCCCACCGGCGGGCTCCTATAATTCACCCCTCCACTTT
TRBD1,.,TRBJ1-6,TRBV19,CASSTYRGSNSPLHF,TGTGCCAGTAGTACGTACAGGGGCTCCAATTCACCCCTCCACTTT
.,once,TRBJ2-7,TRBV7-2,CASSSREGYEQYF,TGTGCCAGCAGCTCCCGGGAAGGTTACGAGCAGTACTTC
.,.,TRBJ2-1,TRBV5-1,CASSLVDPGSYEQFF,TGCGCCAGCAGCTTGGTCGATCCCGGGAGTTATGAGCAGTTCTTC
.,.,TRBJ1-6,TRBV18,CASSPPRSQGPNSPLHF,TGTGCCAGCTCACCACCAAGATCCCAGGGTCCCAATTCACCCCTCCACTTT